One sample yielded the 6 T cell receptor beta chains listed below, sequenced in a study of T cell repertoires in cytomegalovirus infection. TCRdb re-analysed the reads in MiXCR, keeping a single row per CDR3 protein. Here the sample spans more than 30,000 distinct CDR3 sequences, 52% being singletons. Their cognate antigens are unknown. The sample here was CD8+ T cells from cultured PBMCs, taken from culture after CMV antigen stimulation. These receptors all come from a human donor in good health (CMV status not recorded). Some clones in this sample may be carry-over from other donors' samples.

The chain has TRBV12-3 or TRBV12-4 and TRBJ1-6, with D possibly matching TRBD1 (6 bases). Trimming stripped 5 bases from V and 6 bases from J, with 14 bases between. CDR3 size: 15 residues. The CDR3: CASSLGTTFNSPLHF. CDR3 sequence (DNA): TGTGCCAGCAGTCTCGGGACAACTTTTAATTCACCCCTCCACTTT.

The chain carries TRBV5-1 and TRBJ1-1; weak D call: TRBD1 (5 bases). CDR3 size: 16 residues. Germline V gene data show CDR1 as SGHRS and CDR2 as YFSETQ. The V gene lost 1 base and the J gene lost 0 bases, with 13 bases spanning the gap. The CDR3 loop is CASSLSGARMNTEAFF. The DNA of the CDR3 is TGCGCCAGCAGCTTGTCTGGGGCCCGGATGAACACTGAAGCTTTCTTT.

This clonotype turned up a few times. The V call is TRBV10-2, the J call TRBJ2-1; 8 bases fit TRBD2. This CDR3 has 14 residues. The V segment lost 8 bases and the J segment 5 bases; nucleotides outside the gene matches: 8. Germline V gives CDR1 WSHSY, CDR2 SAAADI. CDR3: CASARSGGNNEQFF. The CDR3 DNA is TGCGCCAGCGCCCGAAGCGGGGGAAACAATGAGCAGTTCTTC.

The chain recombines TRBV6-1 with TRBJ2-1; no reliable D call. The germline V gene has CDR1 MNHNS and CDR2 SASEGT. The CDR3 runs 14 residues. The ends were cut back, 4 bases at V and 4 bases at J, with 11 bases in the middle. The CDR3 protein is CASSGTWRYNEQFF. CDR3 bases: TGTGCCAGCAGTGGGACCTGGCGGTACAATGAGCAGTTCTTC.

This chain connects TRBV24-1 to TRBJ2-1, with 8 bases lining up with TRBD2. The CDR3 spans 17 residues. Per the germline V gene, CDR1 is KGHDR and CDR2 is SFDVKD. Trimming removed 1 base from V and 10 bases from J; junction bases left unmatched: 14. The CDR3 here is CATSDLSAGGRRREQFF. CDR3 nucleotide sequence: TGTGCCACCAGTGATTTATCCGCGGGAGGCCGACGCAGGGAGCAGTTCTTC.

The chain carries TRBV7-9 and TRBJ2-1; D gene uncertain. Germline CDR1 SEHNR, CDR2 FQNEAQ (reference sequence). The CDR3 extends over 14 amino acids. Trimming cost V 4 bases and J 7 bases, with 14 bases left between them. Here the CDR3 reads CASSYPATPNEQFF. In DNA form, the CDR3 reads TGTGCCAGCAGCTACCCGGCAACCCCAAATGAGCAGTTCTTC.